A single T cell receptor beta chain is shown here with its context. The protocol was immunoSEQ multiplex PCR, while the TCRdb copy is restricted to in-frame clones and leaves out a portion. The sample records about 130,000 clones, over 80% being singletons. Germline V lookup: CDR1 SGHRS, CDR2 YFSETQ. CDR3 size: 15 residues. V was pared by 0 bases and J by 2 bases, with 10 bases between. The sample comes from a study of control samples from healthy donors and cancer patients. The clonotype comes from a man at least 80 years old with head and neck cancer. The V call is TRBV5-1, the J call TRBJ2-3; a weak D match, TRBD2 (6 bases). Sequences were obtained from PBMCs. CDR3 sequence (DNA): TGCGCCAGCAGCTTGGTTGCGGGGTCCACAGATACGCAGTATTTT. Its translation is CASSLVAGSTDTQYF.